A single sample is the source of the 18 T cell receptor beta chains below, sequenced in a study of control samples from healthy donors and cancer patients. The table came from immunoSEQ multiplex PCR; TCRdb's copy has only in-frame clones and leaves some out. The repertoire has about 120,000 clones, just under 90% of them found once; the top ten carry around 10%. The specimen was blood. The origin of the receptors is a man aged 25 to 40 in good health.

The chain carries TRBV7-3 and TRBJ1-1; D call uncertain. V was pared by 3 bases and J by 0 bases, with 5 bases between. Germline V CDR1 and CDR2: SGHTA, FQGTGA. The CDR3 runs 13 residues. The CDR3 nucleotides read TGTGCCAGCAGCTTCACAGTGAACACTGAAGCTTTCTTT. Its protein product is CASSFTVNTEAFF. Filled out from reference TRBV7-3 and TRBJ1-1, the complete variable domain reads GAGVSQTPSNKVTEKGKYVELRCDPISGHTALYWYRQSLGQGPEFLIYFQGTGAADDSGLPNDRFFAVRPEGSVSTLKIQRTERGDSAVYLCASSFTVNTEAFFGQGTRLTVV.

This chain uses TRBV19 with TRBJ1-1; 7 bases match TRBD1. This CDR3 is built from 12 residues. The J segment lost 8 bases and the V segment lost 4 bases, leaving 4 bases of the junction unmatched. The germline gives CDR1 LNHDA, CDR2 SQIVND (reference sequence). In DNA form, the CDR3 reads TGTGCCAGTAGTACAGGGGACAGAGAAGCTTTCTTT. It codes for CASSTGDREAFF.

V and J are TRBV24-1 and TRBJ1-3; no reliable D call. Trimming stripped 5 bases from V and 4 bases from J, with 8 bases between. Per the germline V gene, CDR1 is KGHDR and CDR2 is SFDVKD. This CDR3 is built from 13 residues. CDR3 sequence: CATSATVGNTIYF. The CDR3 coding sequence is TGTGCCACCAGTGCTACAGTAGGAAACACCATATATTTT.

V and J are TRBV7-2 and TRBJ2-6, with D tentatively TRBD2 (5 bases). Germline lookup yields CDR1 SGHTA and CDR2 FQGNSA. V lost 3 bases and J 0 bases, leaving 9 bases between the germline ends. The CDR3 runs 16 residues. The CDR3, as DNA: TGTGCCAGCAGCTTTCGACGGGACTCTGGGGCCAACGTCCTGACTTTC. Protein: CASSFRRDSGANVLTF. The complete variable domain, with remaining parts taken from reference TRBV7-2 and TRBJ2-6, reads GAGVSQSPSNKVTEKGKDVELRCDPISGHTALYWYRQSLGQGLEFLIYFQGNSAPDKSGLPSDRFSAERTGGSVSTLTIQRTQQEDSAVYLCASSFRRDSGANVLTFGAGSRLTVL.

This clone was detected only a few times. Written as DNA, the CDR3 is TGTGCCAGCAGCCCCCTTCGGAAAGGCATATCCTCCCTTAATGAAAAACTGTTTTTT. Protein product: CASSPLRKGISSLNEKLFF. The chain uses TRBV7-8 and TRBJ1-4, with D unresolved. The CDR3 has 19 amino acids. V was shortened by 5 bases and J by 4 bases, with 26 bases between the two germline ends. In germline, CDR1 is SGHVS, CDR2 FQNEAQ.

The CDR3 coding sequence is TGCGCCAGCAGTCAAAACGGACAGGACGACAAAGGAAACACCATATATTTT. Translated: CASSQNGQDDKGNTIYF. The V gene is TRBV23-1, the J gene TRBJ1-3; TRBD1 matches 7 bases. TRBV23-1 is placed among ORFs of uncertain function. The V gene end was trimmed by 2 bases and the J gene end by 4 bases; junction bases not matched to a gene: 11. CDR3 length equals 17 residues.

The genes are TRBV27 and TRBJ2-1; no clear D. This CDR3 is built from 12 residues. The V gene's germline CDR1 is MNHEY and CDR2 SMNVEV (reference sequence). The V and J ends lost 1 base and 9 bases respectively, with 7 bases between them. The CDR3 bases are TGTGCCAGCAGTTTATGGGGTAGTGAGCAGTTCTTC. Its protein product is CASSLWGSEQFF.

The J gene is TRBJ2-7, the V gene TRBV21-1; the D call of TRBD1 is as the table states it, not checked on the DNA. TRBV21-1 is reported as a pseudogene. CDR3 size: 15 residues. The CDR3 protein is CASSGYRDSDYEQYF. The CDR3 DNA reads as TGTGCCAGCAGCGGTTACCGGGACAGCGACTACGAGCAGTACTTC.

This rearrangement joins TRBV5-1 to TRBJ2-3; a possible D gene is TRBD2 (5 bases). V lost 6 bases and J lost 2, with 19 bases in between. The CDR3 totals 16 residues. Germline V gene sequence: CDR1 SGHRS, CDR2 YFSETQ. The DNA of the CDR3 is TGCGCCAGCAAGGTGGGTTCCTCAGCGGTCACAGATACGCAGTATTTT. Residues: CASKVGSSAVTDTQYF.

The chain employs TRBV3-1 (or the pseudogene TRBV3-2) and TRBJ1-2, with D unresolved. CDR1 and CDR2 (germline): LGHDT, YNNKEL (reference sequence). V was clipped by 3 bases and J by 2 bases, with 4 bases between them. This CDR3 comprises 12 residues. The CDR3 is CASSQGNYGYTF. In DNA, the CDR3 is TGTGCCAGCAGCCAGGGGAACTATGGCTACACCTTC.

The rearrangement uses TRBV5-8 and TRBJ2-1; D not certain. CDR3 length equals 14 residues. Per the germline V gene, CDR1 is SGHTS and CDR2 is YDEGEE. V was trimmed by 6 bases and J by 9 bases, leaving 19 bases between them. CDR3 sequence: CASTLSPTVIEQFF. In nucleotides, the CDR3 is TGTGCCAGCACCCTTTCCCCTACAGTCATTGAGCAGTTCTTC.

This clone was seen only a few times. The DNA for the CDR3 is TGTGCCAGCAGTTTCACCGCTTCAGATACGCAGTATTTT. Translated: CASSFTASDTQYF. J is TRBJ2-3 and V is TRBV27; D uncertain. The germline V and J ends were trimmed by 3 bases and 4 bases, with 8 bases remaining between them. The CDR3 totals 13 residues. CDR1 MNHEY and CDR2 SMNVEV come from the germline V gene (reference sequence).

The gene calls are TRBV5-8 and TRBJ2-5, with 12 nucleotides matching TRBD2. With 0 bases clipped from V and 5 bases from J, the junction kept 2 bases outside the gene matches. This CDR3 is built from 15 residues. Looked up from germline, CDR1 is SGHTS and CDR2 is YDEGEE. As DNA, the CDR3 is TGTGCCAGCAGCTTGGGGACTAGCGGGGAGGAGACCCAGTACTTC. Its translation is CASSLGTSGEETQYF. Drawing the rest from reference TRBV5-8 and TRBJ2-5, the complete variable domain is EAGVTQSPTHLIKTRGQQATLRCSPISGHTSVYWYQQALGLGLQFLLWYDEGEERNRGNFPPRFSGRQFPNYSSELNVNALELEDSALYLCASSLGTSGEETQYFGPGTRLLVL.

The chain combines TRBV9 with TRBJ1-1; D is unclear. The CDR3 runs to 16 residues. The V and J ends lost 0 bases and 1 base respectively, with 13 bases between them. CDR1 SGDLS and CDR2 YYNGEE come from the germline V gene. The CDR3 DNA follows: TGTGCCAGCAGCGTAGGGGCAACTCCGGGGAACACTGAAGCTTTCTTT. As protein: CASSVGATPGNTEAFF. The full variable domain, in which reference TRBV9 and TRBJ1-1 provide the parts outside the CDR3, is DSGVTQTPKHLITATGQRVTLRCSPRSGDLSVYWYQQSLDQGLQFLIQYYNGEERAKGNILERFSAQQFPDLHSELNLSSLELGDSALYFCASSVGATPGNTEAFFGQGTRLTVV.

The V and J genes are TRBV20-1 and TRBJ2-3; 8 nucleotides align to TRBD1. This CDR3 contains 15 residues. Trimming took 3 bases from V and 4 from J; bases not matched to a gene: 9. Germline V gene lookup returns CDR1 DFQATT and CDR2 SNEGSKA (reference sequence). CDR3 bases: TGCAGTGCTAGTAACCTGGACAGGGAGGCAGATACGCAGTATTTT. Its protein is CSASNLDREADTQYF.

The chain employs TRBV7-8 and TRBJ2-7; possibly TRBD1 for D (5 bases). Germline V gene lookup returns CDR1 SGHVS and CDR2 FQNEAQ. V shed 1 base and J shed 7 bases, with 14 bases lying between them. There are 14 residues in the CDR3. The CDR3 DNA reads TGTGCCAGCAGCTTAGGGCAGGGTTCGGAGGAGCAGTACGTC. It yields the protein CASSLGQGSEEQYV.

The V call is TRBV18, the J call TRBJ1-1; 8 nucleotides align to TRBD1. CDR3 length: 14 residues. Germline-derived CDR1 and CDR2 are KGHSH and LQKENI. The J segment lost 3 bases and the V segment lost 3 bases, leaving 3 bases of the junction unmatched. The CDR3 loop is CASSPDRAYTEAFF. DNA for the CDR3: TGTGCCAGCTCACCGGACAGGGCGTACACTGAAGCTTTCTTT.

The CDR3 sequence is CASKGDRTSQPQHF. In DNA, the CDR3 is TGTGCCAGTAAGGGAGATCGAACAAGTCAGCCCCAGCATTTT. The genes are TRBV19 and TRBJ1-5; D is undetermined. The CDR3 has 14 residues. V lost 7 bases and J lost 6, with 16 bases in between. Per the germline V gene, CDR1 is LNHDA and CDR2 is SQIVND (reference sequence).